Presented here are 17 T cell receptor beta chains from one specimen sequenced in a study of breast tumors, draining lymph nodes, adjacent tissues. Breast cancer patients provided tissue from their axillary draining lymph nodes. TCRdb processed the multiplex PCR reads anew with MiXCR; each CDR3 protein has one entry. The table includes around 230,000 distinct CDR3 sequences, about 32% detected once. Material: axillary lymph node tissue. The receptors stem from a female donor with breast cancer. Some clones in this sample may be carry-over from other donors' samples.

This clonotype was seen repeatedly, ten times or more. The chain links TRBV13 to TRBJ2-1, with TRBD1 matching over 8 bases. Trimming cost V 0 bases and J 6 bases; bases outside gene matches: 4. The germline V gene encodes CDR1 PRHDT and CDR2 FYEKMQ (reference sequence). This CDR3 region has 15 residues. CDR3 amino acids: CASSLGLTGGNEQFF. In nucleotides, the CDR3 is TGTGCCAGCAGCTTAGGCCTAACAGGGGGCAATGAGCAGTTCTTC.

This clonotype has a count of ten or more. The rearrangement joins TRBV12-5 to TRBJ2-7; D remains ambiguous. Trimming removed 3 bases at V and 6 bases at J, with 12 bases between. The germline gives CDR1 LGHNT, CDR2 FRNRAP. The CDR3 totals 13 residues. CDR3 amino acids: CASGLKGASEQYF. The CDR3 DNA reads TGTGCTAGTGGTTTAAAGGGCGCGAGCGAGCAGTACTTC.

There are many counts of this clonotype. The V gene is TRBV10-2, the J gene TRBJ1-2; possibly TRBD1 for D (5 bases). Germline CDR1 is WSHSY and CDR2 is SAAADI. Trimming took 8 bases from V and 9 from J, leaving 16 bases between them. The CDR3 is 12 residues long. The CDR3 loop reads CASSGGVVSYTF. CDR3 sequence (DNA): TGCGCCAGCTCTGGGGGTGTGGTAAGCTACACCTTC.

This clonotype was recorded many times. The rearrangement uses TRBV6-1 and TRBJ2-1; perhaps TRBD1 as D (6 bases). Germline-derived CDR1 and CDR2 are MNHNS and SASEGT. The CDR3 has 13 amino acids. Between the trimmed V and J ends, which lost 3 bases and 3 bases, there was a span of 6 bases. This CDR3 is CASSDRGYNEQFF. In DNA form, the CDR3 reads TGTGCCAGCAGTGACAGGGGCTACAATGAGCAGTTCTTC.

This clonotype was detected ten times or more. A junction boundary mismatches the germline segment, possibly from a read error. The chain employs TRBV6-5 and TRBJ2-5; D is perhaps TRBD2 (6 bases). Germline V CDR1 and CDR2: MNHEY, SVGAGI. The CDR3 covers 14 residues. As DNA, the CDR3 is TGTGCCAGCAGTCACTCTACGGGAGAAAAGACCCAGTACTTC. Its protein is CASSHSTGEKTQYF.

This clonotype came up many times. Here the CDR3 DNA reads TGTGCCAGCAGTAGACAGAATAGCAATCAGCCCCAGCATTTT. Translated, it gives CASSRQNSNQPQHF. V is TRBV6-6 and J is TRBJ1-5; TRBD1 might be the D (5 bases). The CDR3 spans 14 residues. The V end lost 5 bases, the J end lost 0 bases, and 8 bases lay between the germline ends. CDR1 and CDR2 (germline): MNHNY, SVGAGI (reference sequence).

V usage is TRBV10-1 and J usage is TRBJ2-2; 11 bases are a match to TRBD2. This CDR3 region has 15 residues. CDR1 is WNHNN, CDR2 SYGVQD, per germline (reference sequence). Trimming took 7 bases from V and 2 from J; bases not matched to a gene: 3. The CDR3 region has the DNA TGCGCCAGCAAGGGACTAGCGGCCAACACCGGGGAGCTGTTTTTT. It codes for CASKGLAANTGELFF.

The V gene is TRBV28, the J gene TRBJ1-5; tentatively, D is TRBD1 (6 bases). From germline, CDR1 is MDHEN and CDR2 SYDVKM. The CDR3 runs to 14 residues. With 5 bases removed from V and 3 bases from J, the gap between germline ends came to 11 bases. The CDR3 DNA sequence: TGTGCCAGCAGTCCTCGGACAGTCAATCAGCCCCAGCATTTT. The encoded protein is CASSPRTVNQPQHF. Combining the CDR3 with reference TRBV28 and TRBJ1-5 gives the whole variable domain DVKVTQSSRYLVKRTGEKVFLECVQDMDHENMFWYRQDPGLGLRLIYFSYDVKMKEKGDIPEGYSVSREKKERFSLILESASTNQTSMYLCASSPRTVNQPQHFGDGTRLSIL.

The CDR3 loop is CSARARGGLAGVGTQYF. DNA of the CDR3: TGCAGTGCTAGAGCGAGGGGGGGACTAGCGGGAGTGGGTACGCAGTATTTT. The chain combines TRBV20-1 with TRBJ2-3; TRBD2 aligns across 14 bases. The germline CDR1 and CDR2 sequences are DFQATT and SNEGSKA (reference sequence). After removal of 1 base from V and 8 bases from J, the junction contained 11 bases not matched to a gene. The CDR3 runs 17 residues.

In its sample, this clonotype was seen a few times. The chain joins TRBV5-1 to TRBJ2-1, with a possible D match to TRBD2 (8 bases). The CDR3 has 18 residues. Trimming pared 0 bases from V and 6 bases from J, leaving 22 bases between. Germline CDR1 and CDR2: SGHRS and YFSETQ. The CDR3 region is CASSLAGQDYREGNEQFF. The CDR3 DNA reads TGCGCCAGCAGCTTGGCCGGACAGGACTACCGGGAGGGCAATGAGCAGTTCTTC. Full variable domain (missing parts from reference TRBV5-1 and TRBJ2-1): KAGVTQTPRYLIKTRGQQVTLSCSPISGHRSVSWYQQTPGQGLQFLFEYFSETQRNKGNFPGRFSGRQFSNSRSEMNVSTLELGDSALYLCASSLAGQDYREGNEQFFGPGTRLTVL.

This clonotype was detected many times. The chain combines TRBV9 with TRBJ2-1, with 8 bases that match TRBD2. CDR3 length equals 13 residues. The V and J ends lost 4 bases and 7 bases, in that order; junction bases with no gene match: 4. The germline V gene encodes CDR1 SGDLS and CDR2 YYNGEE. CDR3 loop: CASSITSGNEQFF. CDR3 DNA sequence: TGTGCCAGCAGCATTACTAGCGGTAATGAGCAGTTCTTC.

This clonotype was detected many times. The CDR3 region is CASTMGLAITDTQYF. The DNA of the CDR3 is TGTGCCAGCACAATGGGACTAGCGATCACAGATACGCAGTATTTT. The chain couples TRBV9 to TRBJ2-3, with 10 nucleotides matching TRBD2. CDR1 is SGDLS, CDR2 YYNGEE, per germline. The CDR3 runs 15 residues. Trimming at V came to 6 bases and at J to 2 bases, leaving 6 bases not matched to a gene. Using reference TRBV9 and TRBJ2-3 for the parts outside the CDR3, the full variable domain is DSGVTQTPKHLITATGQRVTLRCSPRSGDLSVYWYQQSLDQGLQFLIQYYNGEERAKGNILERFSAQQFPDLHSELNLSSLELGDSALYFCASTMGLAITDTQYFGPGTRLTVL.

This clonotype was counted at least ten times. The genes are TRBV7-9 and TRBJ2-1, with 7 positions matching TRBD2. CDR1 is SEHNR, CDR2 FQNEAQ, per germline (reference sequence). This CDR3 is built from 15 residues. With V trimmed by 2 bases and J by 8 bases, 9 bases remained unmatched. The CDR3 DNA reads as TGTGCCAGCAGCTTACGGGGGGAGGGCCTCGATGAGCAGTTCTTC. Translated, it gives CASSLRGEGLDEQFF.

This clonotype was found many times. CDR3 bases: TGTGCCAGCAGCTTGGGACCGGGACAGGGACACGAGACCCAGTACTTC. Translating it yields CASSLGPGQGHETQYF. The chain combines TRBV5-8 with TRBJ2-5; 9 bases are a match to TRBD1. Germline values: CDR1 SGHTS, CDR2 YDEGEE. This CDR3 is built from 16 residues. V trimming: 0 bases; J trimming: 5 bases; junction bases outside the gene matches: 8.

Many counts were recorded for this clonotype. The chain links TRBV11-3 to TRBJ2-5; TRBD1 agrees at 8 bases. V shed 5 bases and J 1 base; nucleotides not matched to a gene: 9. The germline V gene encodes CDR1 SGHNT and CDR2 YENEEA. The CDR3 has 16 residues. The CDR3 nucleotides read TGTGCCAGCAGCCCCCCGGGACAGGCACTCCAAGAGACCCAGTACTTC. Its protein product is CASSPPGQALQETQYF.

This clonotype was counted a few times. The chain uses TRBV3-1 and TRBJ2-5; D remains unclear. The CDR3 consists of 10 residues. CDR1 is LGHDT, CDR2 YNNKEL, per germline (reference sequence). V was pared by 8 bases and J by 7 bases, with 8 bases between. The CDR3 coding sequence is TGTGCCAGCGCCGGCGCGACCCAGTACTTC. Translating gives CASAGATQYF.

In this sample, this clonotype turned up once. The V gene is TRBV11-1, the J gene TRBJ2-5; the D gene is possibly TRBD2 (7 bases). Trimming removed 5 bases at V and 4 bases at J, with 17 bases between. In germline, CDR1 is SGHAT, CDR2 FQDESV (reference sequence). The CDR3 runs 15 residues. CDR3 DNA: TGTGCCAGCAGCCGCCGGGGGGCTAGGGGAGAGACCCAGTACTTC. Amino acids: CASSRRGARGETQYF.